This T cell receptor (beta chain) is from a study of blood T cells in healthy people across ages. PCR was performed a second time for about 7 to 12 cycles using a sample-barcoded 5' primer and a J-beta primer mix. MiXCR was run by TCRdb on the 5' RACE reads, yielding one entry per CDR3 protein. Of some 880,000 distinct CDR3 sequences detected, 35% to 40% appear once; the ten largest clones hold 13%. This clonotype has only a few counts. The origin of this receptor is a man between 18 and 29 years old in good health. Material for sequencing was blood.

CDR3 sequence reads: CASKWGVQGEAFF. The CDR3 coding sequence is TGTGCCAGCAAGTGGGGTGTCCAGGGGGAAGCTTTCTTT. The chain joins TRBV6-6 to TRBJ1-1; perhaps TRBD1 as D (6 bases). Germline V CDR1 and CDR2: MNHNY, SVGAGI (reference sequence). V gave up 7 bases and J gave up 8 bases, with 17 bases separating them. CDR3 length: 13 amino acids.